One sample yielded the 22 T cell receptor beta chains listed below, sequenced in a study of blood T cell repertoires in COVID-19. Method: immunoSEQ multiplex PCR; TCRdb's copy keeps in-frame clones and lacks some. The data hold around 250,000 clones, with about 80% observed a single time. The sample taken for sequencing was peripheral blood. The receptors originated from a man aged 45 to 65 with active or convalescent COVID-19.

V is TRBV19 and J is TRBJ2-5; 7 bases agree with TRBD1. J gave up 5 bases and V 8 bases, and 5 bases lay outside the gene matches. The CDR3 totals 12 residues. CDR1 is LNHDA and CDR2 is SQIVND in the germline V gene (reference sequence). The CDR3 region has the DNA TGTGCCAGTCGAGGGGGCGCTGAGACCCAGTACTTC. Translating gives CASRGGAETQYF.

This rearrangement joins TRBV28 to TRBJ1-5; 7 bases match TRBD1. The length of the CDR3 is 12 residues. Germline lookup yields CDR1 MDHEN and CDR2 SYDVKM. V lost 7 bases to trimming and J lost 9 bases; unmatched junction nucleotides: 6. The CDR3 spells CASKDRVLPQHF. In nucleotides, the CDR3 is TGTGCCAGCAAAGACAGGGTGCTGCCCCAGCATTTT. Looking up the rest from reference TRBV28 and TRBJ1-5 gives the full variable domain: DVKVTQSSRYLVKRTGEKVFLECVQDMDHENMFWYRQDPGLGLRLIYFSYDVKMKEKGDIPEGYSVSREKKERFSLILESASTNQTSMYLCASKDRVLPQHFGDGTRLSIL.

The chain has TRBV7-9 and TRBJ2-2, with D possibly being TRBD1 (5 bases). The CDR3 has 16 residues. CDR1 is SEHNR, CDR2 FQNEAQ, per germline (reference sequence). The V end was cut by 4 bases, the J end by 1 base, with 13 bases between. CDR3 region: CASSWNRNENTGELFF. The CDR3 DNA follows: TGTGCCAGCAGCTGGAACAGGAATGAGAACACCGGGGAGCTGTTTTTT.

The gene calls are TRBV29-1 and TRBJ1-6; D might be TRBD1 (6 bases). The CDR3 has 13 amino acids. In germline, CDR1 is SQVTM, CDR2 ANQGSEA. Trimming cost V 4 bases and J 10 bases, with 14 bases left between them. CDR3: CSVAQGLSSPLHF. Written as DNA, the CDR3 is TGCAGCGTTGCACAGGGCTTAAGCTCACCCCTCCACTTT.

DNA for the CDR3: TGTGCCAGCAGTTTTGCCCCTCCGAGGACAGGGAACAATGAGCAGTTCTTC. This translates into CASSFAPPRTGNNEQFF. This chain uses TRBV6-2 or TRBV6-3 with TRBJ2-1; TRBD1 aligns across 8 bases. V lost 4 bases to trimming and J lost 5 bases; unmatched junction nucleotides: 13. Germline CDR1 is MNHEY and CDR2 is SVGEGT. CDR3 length equals 17 residues.

The chain uses TRBV4-2 and TRBJ2-3; 9 bases match TRBD2. With V trimmed by 0 bases and J by 4 bases, 2 bases remained unmatched. In germline, CDR1 is LGHNA, CDR2 YNFKEQ. The CDR3 contains 15 residues. The CDR3 DNA reads TGTGCCAGCAGCCAAGAGGCGGGGGGGTCAGATACGCAGTATTTT. Translating it yields CASSQEAGGSDTQYF.

This clone was counted once. The chain recombines TRBV3-1 (or the pseudogene TRBV3-2) with TRBJ1-2, with 8 bases lining up with TRBD1. The junction had 4 bases not matched to a gene; V was cut back by 5 bases and J by 8 bases. CDR1 is LGHDT, CDR2 YNNKEL, per germline (reference sequence). The CDR3 sequence is 12 residues long. The CDR3 sequence is CASSSGQGGYTF. CDR3 in DNA: TGTGCCAGCAGCTCCGGACAGGGCGGCTACACCTTC.

The chain recombines TRBV28 with TRBJ1-2; 9 bases match TRBD1. CDR3 size: 14 residues. J lost 0 bases, V lost 7 bases, and 3 bases had no gene match. The germline V gene encodes CDR1 MDHEN and CDR2 SYDVKM. CDR3 in DNA: TGTGCCAGCATCCGGGACAGGGCTAACTATGGCTACACCTTC. Its translation is CASIRDRANYGYTF.

The V call is TRBV19, the J call TRBJ1-5; D uncertain. CDR1 and CDR2 (germline): LNHDA, SQIVND (reference sequence). V was clipped by 4 bases and J by 0 bases, with 7 bases between them. The CDR3 has 14 residues. CDR3 loop: CASSSGNSNQPQHF. The CDR3 DNA reads as TGTGCCAGTAGTAGCGGAAATAGCAATCAGCCCCAGCATTTT.

The rearrangement joins TRBV2 to TRBJ1-1; 8 bases agree with TRBD1. The CDR3 runs to 15 residues. Per germline, CDR1 SNHLY and CDR2 FYNNEI. The J segment lost 1 base and the V segment lost 3 bases, leaving 4 bases of the junction unmatched. DNA of the CDR3: TGTGCCAGCAGTGAGCAGGGGGCATGGAACACTGAAGCTTTCTTT. Protein product: CASSEQGAWNTEAFF.

CDR3 sequence: CASSLELGGKLFF. CDR3 sequence (DNA): TGTGCCAGCAGCTTAGAGTTAGGAGGAAAACTGTTTTTT. The chain links TRBV11-2 to TRBJ1-4; D ambiguous. The CDR3 contains 13 residues. V dropped 0 bases and J dropped 10 bases, with 9 bases sitting between them. Germline V gene lookup returns CDR1 SGHAT and CDR2 FQNNGV. The full variable domain, completed using reference TRBV11-2 and TRBJ1-4, is EAGVAQSPRYKIIEKRQSVAFWCNPISGHATLYWYQQILGQGPKLLIQFQNNGVVDDSQLPKDRFSAERLKGVDSTLKIQPAKLEDSAVYLCASSLELGGKLFFGSGTQLSVL.

The rearrangement links TRBV7-2 to TRBJ2-2, with a possible D match to TRBD2 (6 bases). This CDR3 has 14 amino acids. Per the germline V gene, CDR1 is SGHTA and CDR2 is FQGNSA. With 7 bases removed from V and 5 bases from J, the gap between germline ends came to 14 bases. CDR3 region: CASTLGGDTGELFF. The CDR3 bases are TGTGCCAGCACCCTAGGAGGGGATACCGGGGAGCTGTTTTTT.

This clone was recorded a few times. Additional DNA sequences in this sample encode the identical CDR3. This chain uses TRBV5-1 with TRBJ1-5, with 9 positions matching TRBD1. CDR1 SGHRS and CDR2 YFSETQ come from the germline V gene. The CDR3 sequence is 16 residues long. With V trimmed by 3 bases and J by 2 bases, 6 bases remained unmatched. The CDR3 bases are TGCGCCAGCAGCTGGGGGGACAGGGAAGGCAATCAGCCCCAGCATTTT. Protein sequence: CASSWGDREGNQPQHF.

The V gene is TRBV7-3, the J gene TRBJ2-3, with 10 bases aligning to TRBD2. The CDR3 is 16 residues long. The trim removed 4 bases at V and 1 base at J, leaving 5 bases unmatched. The germline gives CDR1 SGHTA, CDR2 FQGTGA. The CDR3 DNA reads TGTGCCAGCAGCTCCTATAGCGGGGGGCGCACAGATACGCAGTATTTT. Translating it yields CASSSYSGGRTDTQYF.

V is TRBV30 and J is TRBJ2-3, with 12 bases that match TRBD1. The germline gives CDR1 GTSNPN, CDR2 SVGIG (reference sequence). Trimming removed 4 bases from V and 6 bases from J; junction bases left unmatched: 5. CDR3 length equals 14 residues. CDR3 in amino acids: CAWTRDRGLDTQYF. The CDR3, as DNA: TGTGCCTGGACCCGGGACAGGGGGCTTGATACGCAGTATTTT.

The V gene is TRBV6-6, the J gene TRBJ1-5; D gene uncertain. Trimming pared 4 bases from V and 5 bases from J, leaving 9 bases between. CDR1 is MNHNY, CDR2 SVGAGI, per germline (reference sequence). The CDR3 loop spans 13 amino acids. The DNA of the CDR3 is TGTGCCAGCAGTTTCCAGATTGATCAGCCCCAGCATTTT. Its protein product is CASSFQIDQPQHF.

This clone appeared once. The chain carries TRBV7-8 and TRBJ2-1; TRBD2 aligns across 12 bases. The CDR3 is 17 residues long. With 5 bases clipped from V and 1 base from J, the junction kept 6 bases outside the gene matches. CDR1 SGHVS and CDR2 FQNEAQ come from the germline V gene. This chain's CDR3 is CASSLGGLAGSYNEQFF. In DNA, the CDR3 is TGTGCCAGCAGCCTGGGCGGACTAGCGGGGTCCTACAATGAGCAGTTCTTC.

The rearrangement links TRBV4-1 to TRBJ2-1; perhaps TRBD1 as D (6 bases). Germline CDR1 reads MGHRA; CDR2 reads YSYEKL. The CDR3 runs to 14 residues. Trimming removed 5 bases from V and 5 bases from J, with 13 bases in between. CDR3 in DNA: TGCGCCAGCAGCATCGGACAGATAAACAATGAGCAGTTCTTC. Its translation: CASSIGQINNEQFF.

This chain links TRBV10-3 with TRBJ2-5; TRBD1 aligns across 10 bases. In germline, CDR1 is ENHRY, CDR2 SYGVKD. V was pared by 5 bases and J by 5 bases, with 8 bases of the junction left unmatched. The length of the CDR3 is 15 residues. CDR3 bases: TGTGCCATCAGTAAAGACAGGGGGCGAGGGGAGACCCAGTACTTC. Amino acids: CAISKDRGRGETQYF.

This chain joins TRBV6-5 and TRBJ1-1; weak D call: TRBD1 (5 bases). The CDR3 has 14 amino acids. Germline lookup yields CDR1 MNHEY and CDR2 SVGAGI. V dropped 2 bases and J dropped 5 bases, with 12 bases sitting between them. CDR3 in amino acids: CASSYMSGKTEAFF. As DNA, the CDR3 is TGTGCCAGCAGTTACATGTCAGGGAAGACTGAAGCTTTCTTT.

The chain links TRBV2 to TRBJ2-1; possibly TRBD2 for D (7 bases). Trimming left V 8 bases short and J 8 bases short, with 19 bases between. CDR3 length equals 14 residues. The V gene's germline CDR1 is SNHLY and CDR2 FYNNEI. The CDR3 here is CASWSWTGGDEQFF. Here the CDR3 DNA reads TGTGCCAGCTGGTCCTGGACGGGGGGCGATGAGCAGTTCTTC.

This chain links TRBV18 with TRBJ2-3; 8 nucleotides match TRBD2. J gave up 2 bases and V 5 bases, and 6 bases lay outside the gene matches. The germline CDR1 and CDR2 sequences are KGHSH and LQKENI. The CDR3 totals 15 residues. CDR3 region: CASSKSGGATDTQYF. The CDR3 DNA reads as TGTGCCAGCTCAAAGAGCGGGGGAGCCACAGATACGCAGTATTTT.